The 16 T cell receptor beta chains below come from one sample, sequenced in a study of chemoradiotherapy in HPV16-positive cancers. Assay used: immunoSEQ multiplex PCR; TCRdb lists only in-frame clones, some missing. This sample yields some 29,000 clones, of which 93% are seen a single time; roughly 18% belongs to the top ten. The starting material was blood, obtained from a patient who underwent chemoradiotherapy. These receptors all come from a human donor with HPV-associated anogenital cancer.

This sequence joins TRBV20-1 and TRBJ1-1; no reliable D call. Per germline, CDR1 DFQATT and CDR2 SNEGSKA (reference sequence). V was trimmed by 6 bases and J by 6 bases, leaving 11 bases between them. The CDR3 extends over 11 amino acids. CDR3 coding DNA: TGCAGTGCCACTAGCCGGGCTGAAGCTTTCTTT. Amino acid sequence: CSATSRAEAFF.

CDR3 sequence reads: CASSPTSGSYEQFF. CDR3 DNA sequence: TGTGCCAGCTCACCGACTAGCGGGAGCTATGAGCAGTTCTTC. The V gene is TRBV18, the J gene TRBJ2-1; 12 bases are a match to TRBD2. Germline CDR1 is KGHSH and CDR2 is LQKENI. Trimming took 3 bases from V and 8 from J; bases not matched to a gene: 2. The CDR3 has 14 residues.

V is TRBV6-5 and J is TRBJ2-2, with 7 bases aligning to TRBD1. With V trimmed by 2 bases and J by 0 bases, 0 bases remained unmatched. The CDR3 totals 15 residues. The germline V gene encodes CDR1 MNHEY and CDR2 SVGAGI. The CDR3 nucleotides are TGTGCCAGCAGTTACGACAGGGCGAACACCGGGGAGCTGTTTTTT. Translated, it gives CASSYDRANTGELFF.

A few counts support this clone. This chain uses TRBV7-6 with TRBJ1-1; no firm D call. The CDR3 totals 12 residues. Germline CDR1 reads SGHVS; CDR2 reads FNYEAQ. V was cut by 4 bases and J by 1 base, with 4 bases left in between. The CDR3 DNA is TGTGCCAGCAGCTCGGCGAACACTGAAGCTTTCTTT. Translated, it gives CASSSANTEAFF.

This sequence joins TRBV2 and TRBJ1-6; D gene ambiguous. Germline assignment: CDR1 SNHLY and CDR2 FYNNEI. V lost 5 bases, J lost 9 bases, and 11 bases lay in between. The CDR3 is 13 amino acids. The CDR3 coding sequence is TGTGCCAGCAGTAGGGCGGGATCTTCACCCCTCCACTTT. This translates into CASSRAGSSPLHF.

This rearrangement joins TRBV4-1 to TRBJ2-2; D not certain. Trimming took off 1 base at V and 5 bases at J, with 5 bases between the two ends. The CDR3 covers 13 residues. Germline CDR1 reads MGHRA; CDR2 reads YSYEKL. CDR3 residues: CASSQGRTGELFF. The CDR3 nucleotides read TGCGCCAGCAGCCAAGGGCGGACCGGGGAGCTGTTTTTT.

The chain uses TRBV5-1 and TRBJ1-1; no clear D gene. The CDR3 is 14 residues long. CDR1 and CDR2 from the germline V gene are SGHRS and YFSETQ. V lost 0 bases, J lost 1 base, and 7 bases lay in between. CDR3 in DNA: TGCGCCAGCAGCTTGGCTAATACGAACACTGAAGCTTTCTTT. Translating it yields CASSLANTNTEAFF. The full variable domain, its missing parts supplied by reference TRBV5-1 and TRBJ1-1, is KAGVTQTPRYLIKTRGQQVTLSCSPISGHRSVSWYQQTPGQGLQFLFEYFSETQRNKGNFPGRFSGRQFSNSRSEMNVSTLELGDSALYLCASSLANTNTEAFFGQGTRLTVV.

DNA of the CDR3: TGTGCCAGCAGTTACGGGGGACAGAAATATGGCTACACCTTC. Translation: CASSYGGQKYGYTF. The chain links TRBV6-5 to TRBJ1-2; TRBD1 agrees at 7 bases. The CDR3 loop spans 14 amino acids. V lost 2 bases, J lost 5 bases, and 5 bases stayed unmatched. The germline gives CDR1 MNHEY, CDR2 SVGAGI.

The rearrangement joins TRBV18 to TRBJ2-1; 9 bases fit TRBD1. Per the germline V gene, CDR1 is KGHSH and CDR2 is LQKENI. CDR3 length equals 13 residues. V shed 5 bases and J 6 bases; nucleotides not matched to a gene: 2. CDR3: CASSRTGANEQFF. The CDR3, as DNA: TGTGCCAGCTCAAGGACAGGGGCCAATGAGCAGTTCTTC.

The genes are TRBV27 and TRBJ1-6; a possible D gene is TRBD1 (5 bases). Germline lookup yields CDR1 MNHEY and CDR2 SMNVEV (reference sequence). With 5 bases removed from V and 9 bases from J, the gap between germline ends came to 14 bases. CDR3 length: 14 amino acids. The CDR3 region is CASSNQGLSSPLHF. In nucleotides, the CDR3 is TGTGCCAGCAGTAATCAGGGTTTGAGTTCACCCCTCCACTTT.

The chain uses TRBV19 and TRBJ1-1; D not resolved. The CDR3 loop spans 13 amino acids. Per germline, CDR1 LNHDA and CDR2 SQIVND (reference sequence). V dropped 3 bases and J dropped 1 base, with 6 bases sitting between them. In DNA form, the CDR3 reads TGTGCCAGTAGTATGGATCCGAACACTGAAGCTTTCTTT. Its protein product is CASSMDPNTEAFF.

The V call is TRBV2, the J call TRBJ1-1; D is unresolved. This CDR3 spans 13 amino acids. V was clipped by 8 bases and J by 6 bases, with 16 bases between them. Looked up from germline, CDR1 is SNHLY and CDR2 is FYNNEI. The CDR3 nucleotides are TGTGCCAGCCGCACTGCTCCTGCGGCTGAAGCTTTCTTT. Protein product: CASRTAPAAEAFF. Variable domain in full (rest from reference TRBV2 and TRBJ1-1): EPEVTQTPSHQVTQMGQEVILRCVPISNHLYFYWYRQILGQKVEFLVSFYNNEISEKSEIFDDQFSVERPDGSNFTLKIRSTKLEDSAMYFCASRTAPAAEAFFGQGTRLTVV.

This clone was detected only once. This chain links TRBV27 with TRBJ2-7; 9 nucleotides align to TRBD1. Germline values: CDR1 MNHEY, CDR2 SMNVEV (reference sequence). V shed 2 bases and J 2 bases; nucleotides not matched to a gene: 1. The CDR3 is made up of 14 amino acids. CDR3 sequence: CASSLRQGAYEQYF. Written as DNA, the CDR3 is TGTGCCAGCAGTTTAAGACAGGGGGCCTACGAGCAGTACTTC.

Only one count was recorded for this clone. V usage is TRBV5-1 and J usage is TRBJ2-1; 9 bases line up with TRBD1. Unmatched junction bases numbered 8, after V lost 4 bases and J lost 6 bases. Germline V gene lookup returns CDR1 SGHRS and CDR2 YFSETQ. This CDR3 is built from 15 residues. The CDR3 DNA reads TGCGCCAGCAGCCCTCAAAAGGACAGGGGCAATGAGCAGTTCTTC. This translates into CASSPQKDRGNEQFF.

This chain uses TRBV7-2 with TRBJ2-2; TRBD1 matches 8 bases. The CDR3 spans 18 residues. After removal of 5 bases from V and 8 bases from J, the junction contained 19 bases not matched to a gene. CDR1 is SGHTA and CDR2 is FQGNSA in the germline V gene. The CDR3 nucleotides are TGTGCCAGCAGCCCGTACCCCCTCCCGGGACAGGAGGCGGGGGAGCTGTTTTTT. Its protein is CASSPYPLPGQEAGELFF. Supplemented by reference TRBV7-2 and TRBJ2-2, the full variable domain reads GAGVSQSPSNKVTEKGKDVELRCDPISGHTALYWYRQSLGQGLEFLIYFQGNSAPDKSGLPSDRFSAERTGGSVSTLTIQRTQQEDSAVYLCASSPYPLPGQEAGELFFGEGSRLTVL.

The chain combines TRBV2 with TRBJ1-2; D is unclear. Trimming stripped 8 bases from V and 4 bases from J, with 11 bases between. The CDR3 covers 12 residues. Germline CDR1 and CDR2: SNHLY and FYNNEI. Here the CDR3 DNA reads TGTGCCAGCCTTGGTCAGGTCTATGGCTACACCTTC. Residues: CASLGQVYGYTF.